This T cell receptor (beta chain) was sequenced during a study of shared clonotypes between healthy human individuals. The CDR3 runs 14 residues. Trimming removed 6 bases from V and 7 bases from J; junction bases left unmatched: 12. Germline values: CDR1 KGHSH, CDR2 LQKENI. Deep was the level used in running the assay. The material for each subset, its genomic DNA, was split evenly across several immunoSEQ plates. In the original workflow: There were no quality scores in the junction-only immunoSEQ sequences, so filtering differed. Libraries were prepared by immunoSEQ multiplex PCR; TCRdb keeps only in-frame clonotypes and omits some of them. From that table come the V and J calls and clone size; the DNA was used to work out D and trimming. This table holds about 1.1 million clones, 70% to 85% found once.

The sample taken for sequencing was memory CD4+ T cells from PBMCs. This sample's subset: CD45RA-negative fraction. The TCR was taken from a man aged 18 to 29 in good health. Some clones in this sample may be carry-over from other donors' samples. V usage is TRBV18 and J usage is TRBJ2-7, with TRBD2 matching 7 bases. CDR3 loop: CASSPGTTPLEQYF. CDR3 in DNA: TGTGCCAGCTCCCCCGGGACTACCCCGTTGGAGCAGTACTTC. Using reference TRBV18 and TRBJ2-7 for the parts outside the CDR3, the full variable domain is NAGVMQNPRHLVRRRGQEARLRCSPMKGHSHVYWYRQLPEEGLKFMVYLQKENIIDESGMPKERFSAEFPKEGPSILRIQQVVRGDSAAYFCASSPGTTPLEQYFGPGTRLTVT.